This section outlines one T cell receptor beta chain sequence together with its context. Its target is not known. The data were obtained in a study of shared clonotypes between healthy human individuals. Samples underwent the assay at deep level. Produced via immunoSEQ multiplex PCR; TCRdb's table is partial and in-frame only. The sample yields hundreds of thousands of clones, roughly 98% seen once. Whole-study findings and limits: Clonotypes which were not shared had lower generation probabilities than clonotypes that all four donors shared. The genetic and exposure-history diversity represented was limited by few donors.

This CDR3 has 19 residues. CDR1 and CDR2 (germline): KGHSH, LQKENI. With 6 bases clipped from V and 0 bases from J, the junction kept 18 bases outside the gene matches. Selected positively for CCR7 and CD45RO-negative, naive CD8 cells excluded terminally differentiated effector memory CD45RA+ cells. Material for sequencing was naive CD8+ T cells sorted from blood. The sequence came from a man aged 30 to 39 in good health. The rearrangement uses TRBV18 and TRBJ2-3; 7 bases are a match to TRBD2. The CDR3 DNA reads TGTGCCAGCTCCCCCACTTGGGGGTCGGAAGCGGGGAGCACAGATACGCAGTATTTT. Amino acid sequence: CASSPTWGSEAGSTDTQYF.